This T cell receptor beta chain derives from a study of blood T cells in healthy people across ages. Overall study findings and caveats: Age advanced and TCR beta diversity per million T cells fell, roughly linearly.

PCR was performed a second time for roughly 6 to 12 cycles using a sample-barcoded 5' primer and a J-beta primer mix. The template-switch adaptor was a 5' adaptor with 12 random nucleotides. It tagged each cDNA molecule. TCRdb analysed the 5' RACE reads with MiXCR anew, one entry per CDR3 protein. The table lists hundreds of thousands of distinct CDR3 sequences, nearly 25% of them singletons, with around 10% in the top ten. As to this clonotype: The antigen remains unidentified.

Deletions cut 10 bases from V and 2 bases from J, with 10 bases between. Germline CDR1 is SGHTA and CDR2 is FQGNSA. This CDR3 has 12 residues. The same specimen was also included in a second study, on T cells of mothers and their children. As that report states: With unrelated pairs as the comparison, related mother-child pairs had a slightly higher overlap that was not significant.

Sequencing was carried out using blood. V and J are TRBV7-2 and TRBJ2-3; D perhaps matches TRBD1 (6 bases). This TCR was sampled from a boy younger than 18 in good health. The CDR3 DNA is TGTGCCACGGGACATTTCACAGATACGCAGTATTTT. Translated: CATGHFTDTQYF.